This is a list of T cell receptor beta chains from one sample in a study of lymphopenia after photon versus proton radiotherapy. Clones were read by immunoSEQ multiplex PCR, and TCRdb kept only the in-frame ones, dropping some. The table has about 83,000 clones, around four fifths seen once; the top ten hold around 1.4%. Sequencing was performed on peripheral blood, taken from a patient treated with proton-based radiotherapy. These receptors all come from a man aged 55 to 69 with pancreatic cancer. CDR3s include the opening cysteine and the closing phenylalanine or tryptophan. Fields, in order: V gene, D gene, J gene, clone size, CDR3 length, CDR3 DNA, CDR3 protein. A D gene is named only where the DNA matches it firmly. Part of the rows lack a size; the others show once, few, many or a class for expanded clones.

>TRBV5-5|.|TRBJ1-1|.|16
TGTGCCAGCAGCTCTGCATCGAGGGGGTCGTACACTGAAGCTTTCTTT
CASSSASRGSYTEAFF
>TRBV7-9|.|TRBJ2-7|.|13
TGTGCCAGCAGCCCCACTCAGGTCTACGAGCAGTACTTC
CASSPTQVYEQYF
>TRBV7-8|TRBD1|TRBJ2-7|.|12
TGTGCCGCGTCGACAGGGGTAGGCGAGCAGTACTTC
CAASTGVGEQYF
>TRBV4-2|.|TRBJ2-2|.|16
TGTGCCAGCAGCCAAGATACAGGTACGAACACCGGGGAGCTGTTTTTT
CASSQDTGTNTGELFF
>TRBV19|.|TRBJ2-2|.|11
TGTGCCAGTAGTATTAGAGGGGAGCTGTTTTTT
CASSIRGELFF
>TRBV28|.|TRBJ1-6|.|14
TGTGCCAGCAGTCCCGCCGGACGGAGTTCACCCCTCCACTTT
CASSPAGRSSPLHF
>TRBV28|TRBD2|TRBJ2-1|.|15
TGTGCCAGCAGAAGGACTAGCGGGCTCCTTGTGGAGCAGTTCTTC
CASRRTSGLLVEQFF
>TRBV5-1|.|TRBJ1-1|.|16
TGCGCCAGCAGCTTGGTGTCTGGGCTTGGGAACACTGAAGCTTTCTTT
CASSLVSGLGNTEAFF
>TRBV11-3|.|TRBJ1-3|.|14
TGTGCCAGCAGCTTAAGAGGGGCCGGAAACACCATATATTTT
CASSLRGAGNTIYF
>TRBV30|.|TRBJ2-5|.|11
TGTGCCTGGAGCACGGGAGAGACCCAGTACTTC
CAWSTGETQYF
>TRBV5-1|.|TRBJ1-1|.|15
TGCGCCAGCAGCCAAGCGACAGGATACCACACTGAAGCTTTCTTT
CASSQATGYHTEAFF
>TRBV7-2|.|TRBJ2-1|.|15
TGTGCCAGCAGCTTAGCACCCTTAGCCTACAATGAGCAGTTCTTC
CASSLAPLAYNEQFF
>TRBV2|.|TRBJ1-1|.|12
TGTGCCAGCAGTGCAACCCGGGTTGAAGCTTTCTTT
CASSATRVEAFF
>TRBV30|.|TRBJ1-3|.|13
TGTGCCTGGAGTAAAGGGGTTGGAAACACCATATATTTT
CAWSKGVGNTIYF
>TRBV5-1|TRBD1|TRBJ1-1|.|15
TGCGCCAGCAGCGGGGGCCAGGGGGATGGAACTGAAGCTTTCTTT
CASSGGQGDGTEAFF
>TRBV9|.|TRBJ2-2|.|15
TGTGCCAGCAGCGTAGATTCTAGCAGAACCGGGGAGCTGTTTTTT
CASSVDSSRTGELFF
>TRBV7-2|.|TRBJ2-7|.|19
TGTGCCAGCAGCGGGCGCGGGGTGGCAGGACCGGAGTTAAGCTACGAGCAGTACTTC
CASSGRGVAGPELSYEQYF
>TRBV2|TRBD1|TRBJ2-2|.|15
TGTGCCAGCAGTGGGGACAGGGGATACACCGGGGAGCTGTTTTTT
CASSGDRGYTGELFF
>TRBV4-2|TRBD2|TRBJ2-3|.|15
TGTGCCAGCAGCCAACGACTAGCGGGATTGGATACGCAGTATTTT
CASSQRLAGLDTQYF
>TRBV9|TRBD2|TRBJ2-3|.|16
TGTGCCAGCAGCGTGTCATTTCTAGCGGTCACAGATACGCAGTATTTT
CASSVSFLAVTDTQYF
>TRBV10-3|TRBD1|TRBJ2-3|.|15
TGTGCCATCAGTGCGAGGACAGGGCCCACAGATACGCAGTATTTT
CAISARTGPTDTQYF
>TRBV29-1|.|TRBJ1-3|.|13
TGCAGCGCCTCCCCCCTCTCTGGAAACACCATATATTTT
CSASPLSGNTIYF
>TRBV28|.|TRBJ2-7|.|15
TGTGCCAGCAGTTTAGAAGCCCGGGGATCCCACGAGCAGTACTTC
CASSLEARGSHEQYF
>TRBV19|.|TRBJ1-6|.|14
TGTGCCAGTAGTTCGGACAGTTATAATTCACCCCTCCACTTT
CASSSDSYNSPLHF
>TRBV10-1|.|TRBJ2-2|few|14
TGCGCCAGCAGTGAGGAAGCGGGCACCGGGGAGCTGTTTTTT
CASSEEAGTGELFF
>TRBV10-3|.|TRBJ1-2|.|13
TGTGCCATCAGGCCCGACAGTTCAGCTGGCTACACCTTC
CAIRPDSSAGYTF
>TRBV14|.|TRBJ2-1|.|15
TGTGCCAGCAGCCAAGAATGGTTATCCTACAATGAGCAGTTCTTC
CASSQEWLSYNEQFF